The clone carrying this TCR beta chain was seen a handful of times. This CDR3 has 15 residues. The germline CDR1 and CDR2 sequences are MNHEY and SVGAGI. V was shortened by 2 bases and J by 7 bases, with 12 bases between the two germline ends. This specimen belongs to a study of blood T cells in healthy people across ages. Primed by a sample-barcoded 5' primer and a J-beta primer mix, a second PCR proceeded for 7 to 11 cycles. TCRdb fed the 5' RACE reads into MiXCR, producing one record per CDR3 protein. The table records more than 800,000 distinct CDR3 sequences, about 28% of them present only once. The receptor's source is a woman aged 80 or older in good health. The source material was blood. The chain is built from TRBV6-5 and TRBJ1-6; the D gene is possibly TRBD1 (5 bases). The CDR3 nucleotides read TGTGCCAGCAGTTACGGGGCCAGGGAGAATTCACCCCTCCACTTT. Protein: CASSYGARENSPLHF.